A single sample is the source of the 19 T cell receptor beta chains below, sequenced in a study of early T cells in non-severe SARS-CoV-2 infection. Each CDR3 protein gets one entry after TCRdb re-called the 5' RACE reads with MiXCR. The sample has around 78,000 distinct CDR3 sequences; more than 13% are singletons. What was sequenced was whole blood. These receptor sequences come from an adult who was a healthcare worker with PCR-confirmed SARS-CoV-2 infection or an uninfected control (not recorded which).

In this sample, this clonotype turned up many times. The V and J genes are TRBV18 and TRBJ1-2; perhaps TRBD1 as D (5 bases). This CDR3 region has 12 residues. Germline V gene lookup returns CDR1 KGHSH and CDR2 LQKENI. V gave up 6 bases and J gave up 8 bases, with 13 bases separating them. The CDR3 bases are TGTGCCAGCTCCCACCTGGGGGACGGCTACACCTTC. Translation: CASSHLGDGYTF.

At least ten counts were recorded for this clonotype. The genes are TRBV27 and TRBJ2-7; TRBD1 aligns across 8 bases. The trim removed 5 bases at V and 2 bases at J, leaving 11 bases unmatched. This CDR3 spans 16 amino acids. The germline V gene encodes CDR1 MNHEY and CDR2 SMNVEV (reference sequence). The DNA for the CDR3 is TGTGCCAGCAGTCTAAAAACCGGGACAGGTACCTACGAGCAGTACTTC. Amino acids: CASSLKTGTGTYEQYF.

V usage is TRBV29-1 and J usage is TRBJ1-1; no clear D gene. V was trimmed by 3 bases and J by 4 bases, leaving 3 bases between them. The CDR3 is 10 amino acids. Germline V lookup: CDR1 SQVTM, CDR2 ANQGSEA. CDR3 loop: CSVERTEAFF. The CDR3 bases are TGCAGCGTTGAGCGCACTGAAGCTTTCTTT.

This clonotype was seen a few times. CDR3 coding DNA: TGTGCCAGCAGCAGGGGGACCATGAACACCGGGGAGCTGTTTTTT. Translated, it gives CASSRGTMNTGELFF. The rearrangement joins TRBV11-3 to TRBJ2-2; possible D gene TRBD1, 6 bases. Looked up from germline, CDR1 is SGHNT and CDR2 is YENEEA. The CDR3 totals 15 residues. V gave up 5 bases and J gave up 1 base, with 11 bases separating them.

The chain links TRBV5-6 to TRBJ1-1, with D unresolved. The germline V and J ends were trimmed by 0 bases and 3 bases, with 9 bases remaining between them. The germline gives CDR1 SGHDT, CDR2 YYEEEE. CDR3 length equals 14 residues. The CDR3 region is CASSLASADTEAFF. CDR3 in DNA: TGTGCCAGCAGCTTGGCCTCGGCTGACACTGAAGCTTTCTTT.

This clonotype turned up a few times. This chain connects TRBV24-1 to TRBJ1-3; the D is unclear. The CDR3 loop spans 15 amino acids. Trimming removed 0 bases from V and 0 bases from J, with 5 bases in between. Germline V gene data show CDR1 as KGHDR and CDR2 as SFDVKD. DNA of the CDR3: TGTGCCACCAGTGATTTGGGGAGCTCTGGAAACACCATATATTTT. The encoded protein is CATSDLGSSGNTIYF.

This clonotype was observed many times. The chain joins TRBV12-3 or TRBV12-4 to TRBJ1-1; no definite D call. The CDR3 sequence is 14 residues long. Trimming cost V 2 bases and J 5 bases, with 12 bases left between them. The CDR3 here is CASSLNGRTTEAFF. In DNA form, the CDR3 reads TGTGCCAGCAGTTTAAACGGACGAACAACTGAAGCTTTCTTT.

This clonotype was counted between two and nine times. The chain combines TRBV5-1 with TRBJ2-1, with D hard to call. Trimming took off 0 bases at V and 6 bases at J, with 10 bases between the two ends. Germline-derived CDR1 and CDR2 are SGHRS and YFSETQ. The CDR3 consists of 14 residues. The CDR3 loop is CASSLGPVANEQFF. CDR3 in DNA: TGCGCCAGCAGCTTGGGGCCAGTGGCCAATGAGCAGTTCTTC. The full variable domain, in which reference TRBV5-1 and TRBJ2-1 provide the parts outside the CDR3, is KAGVTQTPRYLIKTRGQQVTLSCSPISGHRSVSWYQQTPGQGLQFLFEYFSETQRNKGNFPGRFSGRQFSNSRSEMNVSTLELGDSALYLCASSLGPVANEQFFGPGTRLTVL.

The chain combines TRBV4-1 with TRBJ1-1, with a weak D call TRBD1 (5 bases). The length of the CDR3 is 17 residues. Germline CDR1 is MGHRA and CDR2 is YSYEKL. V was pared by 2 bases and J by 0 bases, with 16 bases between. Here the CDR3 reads CASSQSGARRLNTEAFF. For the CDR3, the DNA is TGCGCCAGCAGCCAAAGCGGGGCAAGACGACTGAACACTGAAGCTTTCTTT.

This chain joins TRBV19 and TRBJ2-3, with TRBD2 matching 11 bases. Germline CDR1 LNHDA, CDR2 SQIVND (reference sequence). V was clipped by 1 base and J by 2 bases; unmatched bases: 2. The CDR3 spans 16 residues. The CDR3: CASSIGLAGYTDTQYF. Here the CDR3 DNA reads TGTGCCAGTAGTATAGGACTAGCGGGATACACAGATACGCAGTATTTT. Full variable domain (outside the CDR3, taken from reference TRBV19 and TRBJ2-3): DGGITQSPKYLFRKEGQNVTLSCEQNLNHDAMYWYRQDPGQGLRLIYYSQIVNDFQKGDIAEGYSVSREKKESFPLTVTSAQKNPTAFYLCASSIGLAGYTDTQYFGPGTRLTVL.

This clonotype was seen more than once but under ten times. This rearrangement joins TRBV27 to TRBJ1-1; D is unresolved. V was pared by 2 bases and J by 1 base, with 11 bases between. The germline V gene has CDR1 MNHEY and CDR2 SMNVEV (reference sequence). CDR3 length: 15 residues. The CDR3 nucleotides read TGTGCCAGCAGTTTAGTTCGGCCTACGAACACTGAAGCTTTCTTT. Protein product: CASSLVRPTNTEAFF.

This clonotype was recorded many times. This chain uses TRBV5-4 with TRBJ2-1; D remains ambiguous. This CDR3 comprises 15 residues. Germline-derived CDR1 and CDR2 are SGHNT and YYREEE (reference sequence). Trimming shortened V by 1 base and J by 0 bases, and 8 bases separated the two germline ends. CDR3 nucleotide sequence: TGTGCCAGCAGCTTGTCTCGTAGCTCCTACAATGAGCAGTTCTTC. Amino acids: CASSLSRSSYNEQFF.

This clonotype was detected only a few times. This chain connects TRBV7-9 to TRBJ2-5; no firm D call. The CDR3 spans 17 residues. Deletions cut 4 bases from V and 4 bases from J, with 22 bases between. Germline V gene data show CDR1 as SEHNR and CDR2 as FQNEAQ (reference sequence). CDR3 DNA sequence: TGTGCCAGCAGCTCCGACATACTTCGACGAACGGCAGAGACCCAGTACTTC. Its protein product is CASSSDILRRTAETQYF.

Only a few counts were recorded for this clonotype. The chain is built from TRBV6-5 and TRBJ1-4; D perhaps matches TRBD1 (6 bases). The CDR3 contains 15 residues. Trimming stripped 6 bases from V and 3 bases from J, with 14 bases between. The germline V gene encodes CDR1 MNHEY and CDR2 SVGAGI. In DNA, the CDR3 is TGTGCCAGCAGGGCCACGACAGGTCCTAATGAAAAACTGTTTTTT. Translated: CASRATTGPNEKLFF.

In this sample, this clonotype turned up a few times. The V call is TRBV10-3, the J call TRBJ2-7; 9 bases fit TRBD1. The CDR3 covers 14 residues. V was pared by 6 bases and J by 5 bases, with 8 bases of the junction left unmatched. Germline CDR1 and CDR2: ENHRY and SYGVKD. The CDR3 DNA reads TGTGCCATCAGACCGGGACAGGGAACGCACGAGCAGTACTTC. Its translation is CAIRPGQGTHEQYF.

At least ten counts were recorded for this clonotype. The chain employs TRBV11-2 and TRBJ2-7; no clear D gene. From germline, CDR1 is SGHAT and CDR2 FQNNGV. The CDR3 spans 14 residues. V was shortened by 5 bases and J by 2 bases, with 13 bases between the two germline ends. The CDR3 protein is CASSPRPAAYEQYF. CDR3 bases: TGTGCCAGCAGCCCTCGGCCGGCCGCCTACGAGCAGTACTTC.

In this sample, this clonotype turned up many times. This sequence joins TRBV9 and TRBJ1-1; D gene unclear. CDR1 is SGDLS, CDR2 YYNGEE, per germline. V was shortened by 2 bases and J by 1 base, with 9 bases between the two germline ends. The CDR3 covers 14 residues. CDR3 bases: TGTGCCAGCAGCGTGATGGGGTCGAACACTGAAGCTTTCTTT. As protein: CASSVMGSNTEAFF.

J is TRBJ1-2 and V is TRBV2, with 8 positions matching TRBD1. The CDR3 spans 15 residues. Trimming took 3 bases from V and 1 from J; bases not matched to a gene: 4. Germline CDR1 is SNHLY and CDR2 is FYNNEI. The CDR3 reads CASSEGQANNYGYTF. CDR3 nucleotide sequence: TGTGCCAGCAGTGAGGGACAGGCCAATAACTATGGCTACACCTTC.

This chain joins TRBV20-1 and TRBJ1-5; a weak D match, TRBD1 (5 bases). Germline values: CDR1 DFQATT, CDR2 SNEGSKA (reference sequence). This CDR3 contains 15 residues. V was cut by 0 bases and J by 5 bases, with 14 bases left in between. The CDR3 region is CSARDSRGGDQPQHF. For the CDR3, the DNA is TGCAGTGCTAGAGACTCCCGGGGGGGGGATCAGCCCCAGCATTTT.